The clone carrying this T cell receptor beta chain has just a few counts. Its specificity is not known. The data originate from a study of a mutant IDH1 vaccine in newly diagnosed glioma. The overall study: Commencement of vaccination occurred 4-6 weeks following radiotherapy alone, or concurrently with temozolomide cycles. Pretreatment consisted of radiotherapy, temozolomide, or both, with most receiving both.

This CDR3 is built from 12 residues. From germline, CDR1 is SEHNR and CDR2 FQNEAQ (reference sequence). Trimming shortened V by 1 base and J by 5 bases, and 5 bases separated the two germline ends. This sample's time point: week 35, safety follow-up. Each vaccine dose was 300 ug of mutant IDH1 20-mer peptide, with topical imiquimod. Across weeks 1, 3, 5, 7, 11, 15, 19 and 23, patients received a vaccination each time, eight in all. The table came from immunoSEQ multiplex PCR; TCRdb's copy has only in-frame clones and leaves some out. The sample lists about 32,000 clones, roughly 80% occurring once. Specimen: PBMCs, collected from a glioma patient whose treatment included an IDH1 peptide vaccine. This sequence originates from a man aged 30 to 45 with glioma. This rearrangement joins TRBV7-9 to TRBJ1-1, with D unresolved. The CDR3 sequence is CASSLEWTEAFF. The CDR3 bases are TGTGCCAGCAGCTTAGAGTGGACTGAAGCTTTCTTT.